The 29 T cell receptor beta chains given below trace back to one sample, sequenced in a study of sequential checkpoint blockade in melanoma. Documented treatment: randomized to nivolumab then ipilimumab (arm A) or the reverse (arm B). Produced via immunoSEQ multiplex PCR; TCRdb's table is partial and in-frame only. The sample comprises some 12,000 clones, about three quarters of which are singletons, and 50% to 70% rests with the top ten. Specimen: CD8+ T cells sorted from blood (inferred from file names), collected from a patient given nivolumab and ipilimumab in sequence. Every receptor here comes from a human donor with melanoma.

The chain has TRBV7-3 and TRBJ2-1, with TRBD2 matching 11 bases. CDR3 length: 15 amino acids. The germline gives CDR1 SGHTA, CDR2 FQGTGA. V was pared by 4 bases and J by 1 base, with 0 bases of the junction left unmatched. CDR3 protein: CASSSSGGSYNEQFF. CDR3 nucleotide sequence: TGTGCCAGCAGCTCTAGCGGGGGGTCCTACAATGAGCAGTTCTTC.

This chain uses TRBV19 with TRBJ1-5; D perhaps matches TRBD1 (6 bases). V was clipped by 4 bases and J by 7 bases, with 20 bases between them. Per the germline V gene, CDR1 is LNHDA and CDR2 is SQIVND (reference sequence). This CDR3 region has 16 residues. DNA for the CDR3: TGTGCCAGTAGTACCTGGGGGGGGCTAACTCCCCAGCCCCAGCATTTT. This codes for CASSTWGGLTPQPQHF.

V is TRBV9 and J is TRBJ2-5; D call uncertain. Trimming took off 0 bases at V and 5 bases at J, with 5 bases between the two ends. Germline loops: CDR1 SGDLS, CDR2 YYNGEE. The CDR3 length is 12 residues. This CDR3 reads CASSVVGETQYF. CDR3 bases: TGTGCCAGCAGCGTAGTGGGCGAGACCCAGTACTTC.

This chain connects TRBV7-8 to TRBJ2-2; 8 nucleotides line up with TRBD1. The germline V gene encodes CDR1 SGHVS and CDR2 FQNEAQ. The CDR3 is 14 amino acids. J was trimmed by 7 bases and V by 5 bases; bases with no gene match: 6. The CDR3 spells CASSPQGAGGELFF. DNA of the CDR3: TGTGCCAGCAGCCCCCAGGGGGCCGGCGGGGAGCTGTTTTTT. The full variable domain, in which reference TRBV7-8 and TRBJ2-2 provide the parts outside the CDR3, is GAGVSQSPRYKVAKRGQDVALRCDPISGHVSLFWYQQALGQGPEFLTYFQNEAQLDKSGLPSDRFFAERPEGSVSTLKIQRTQQEDSAVYLCASSPQGAGGELFFGEGSRLTVL.

The chain uses TRBV7-7 and TRBJ2-2; 11 nucleotides agree with TRBD2. Germline values: CDR1 SSHAT, CDR2 FNYEAQ (reference sequence). CDR3 size: 18 residues. Trimming at V came to 1 base and at J to 4 bases, leaving 8 bases not matched to a gene. CDR3 coding DNA: TGTGCCAGCAGCTTAGAGCTTAGCGGGGGGGCAATCACCGGGGAGCTGTTTTTT. As protein: CASSLELSGGAITGELFF.

V and J are TRBV7-2 and TRBJ1-6; 7 bases map to TRBD1. The J segment lost 9 bases and the V segment lost 3 bases, leaving 8 bases of the junction unmatched. Per the germline V gene, CDR1 is SGHTA and CDR2 is FQGNSA. The CDR3 consists of 15 residues. CDR3 coding DNA: TGTGCCAGCAGCTTCCTAGGGACAGCAAGTTCACCCCTCCACTTT. Its translation is CASSFLGTASSPLHF.

The chain employs TRBV19 and TRBJ1-2, with 7 bases fitting TRBD1. CDR3 length: 15 amino acids. CDR1 is LNHDA and CDR2 is SQIVND in the germline V gene (reference sequence). Trimming removed 5 bases from V and 8 bases from J; junction bases left unmatched: 14. In nucleotides, the CDR3 is TGTGCCAGTAGTGTAGGACAGGCGTCGGAATGGGGCTACACCTTC. This codes for CASSVGQASEWGYTF.

The count of this clone is one. V is TRBV19 and J is TRBJ2-5; D possibly matches TRBD1 or TRBD2 (5 bases each). The end of the DNA aligns better with TRBJ2-7, so the J call may be wrong. Per the germline V gene, CDR1 is LNHDA and CDR2 is SQIVND (reference sequence). CDR3 size: 14 residues. CDR3 sequence reads: CASSIQGTSYEQYF. Written as DNA, the CDR3 is TGTGCCAGTAGTATCCAGGGAACTAGCTACGAGCAGTACTTC.

The rearrangement joins TRBV30 to TRBJ1-1; D not certain. The V end was cut by 2 bases, the J end by 4 bases, with 8 bases between. The CDR3 length is 12 residues. CDR1 is GTSNPN, CDR2 SVGIG, per germline (reference sequence). The CDR3 DNA reads TGTGCCTGGAGTCAGCCGGGCACTGAAGCTTTCTTT. It translates to CAWSQPGTEAFF.

V and J are TRBV11-3 and TRBJ2-3, with TRBD2 as a possible D gene (6 bases). Trimming cost V 1 base and J 3 bases, with 11 bases left between them. Germline loops: CDR1 SGHNT, CDR2 YENEEA. The CDR3 totals 15 residues. The CDR3 spells CASSLVLGGTDTQYF. The CDR3 DNA sequence: TGTGCCAGCAGCTTAGTTCTCGGGGGAACAGATACGCAGTATTTT. The full variable domain, in which reference TRBV11-3 and TRBJ2-3 provide the parts outside the CDR3, is EAGVVQSPRYKIIEKKQPVAFWCNPISGHNTLYWYLQNLGQGPELLIRYENEEAVDDSQLPKDRFSAERLKGVDSTLKIQPAELGDSAVYLCASSLVLGGTDTQYFGPGTRLTVL.

The chain carries TRBV2 and TRBJ1-6; no clear D gene. The CDR3 has 16 amino acids. Germline assignment: CDR1 SNHLY and CDR2 FYNNEI. V dropped 2 bases and J dropped 7 bases, with 15 bases sitting between them. The CDR3 protein is CASSEPPPYGNSPLHF. The CDR3 region has the DNA TGTGCCAGCAGTGAACCCCCCCCCTACGGGAATTCACCCCTCCACTTT.

The CDR3 is CASSPSSGRGSYEQYF. The CDR3 DNA reads as TGTGCCAGCAGCCCGTCTAGCGGGAGGGGGTCCTACGAGCAGTACTTC. This chain connects TRBV5-4 to TRBJ2-7; 12 nucleotides agree with TRBD2. V was pared by 4 bases and J by 1 base, with 6 bases of the junction left unmatched. The germline CDR1 and CDR2 sequences are SGHNT and YYREEE (reference sequence). The CDR3 has 16 residues. Complete variable domain (other parts from reference TRBV5-4 and TRBJ2-7): ETGVTQSPTHLIKTRGQQVTLRCSSQSGHNTVSWYQQALGQGPQFIFQYYREEENGRGNFPPRFSGLQFPNYSSELNVNALELDDSALYLCASSPSSGRGSYEQYFGPGTRLTVT.

The chain links TRBV5-6 to TRBJ1-6; 7 bases are a match to TRBD1. The J segment lost 10 bases and the V segment lost 0 bases, leaving 13 bases of the junction unmatched. Germline V gives CDR1 SGHDT, CDR2 YYEEEE. CDR3 length: 17 residues. CDR3 nucleotide sequence: TGTGCCAGCAGCTTGGGGAGGCAGGGGGAATCAGCGTCACCCCTCCACTTT. Amino acids: CASSLGRQGESASPLHF.

V usage is TRBV4-2 and J usage is TRBJ2-7, with TRBD2 matching over 9 bases. The CDR3 covers 15 residues. Germline loops: CDR1 LGHNA, CDR2 YNFKEQ. Trimming cost V 0 bases and J 0 bases; bases outside gene matches: 0. The DNA for the CDR3 is TGTGCCAGCAGCCAAGATAGCGGGAGCTCCTACGAGCAGTACTTC. Translating it yields CASSQDSGSSYEQYF.

The chain uses TRBV2 and TRBJ2-1, with 9 positions matching TRBD2. V lost 5 bases to trimming and J lost 6 bases; unmatched junction nucleotides: 8. There are 15 residues in the CDR3. Germline V gene sequence: CDR1 SNHLY, CDR2 FYNNEI. CDR3 in DNA: TGTGCCAGCAGTACTTTAGCGGGGGAGATCAATGAGCAGTTCTTC. Encoded protein: CASSTLAGEINEQFF.

This clone was recorded a few times. This chain uses TRBV19 with TRBJ1-6; D uncertain. Germline V gene lookup returns CDR1 LNHDA and CDR2 SQIVND (reference sequence). V lost 6 bases and J lost 14, with 14 bases in between. The CDR3 covers 12 residues. CDR3 sequence: CASSPSPEALHF. As DNA, the CDR3 is TGTGCCAGTAGCCCCTCTCCGGAGGCCCTCCACTTT.

In its sample, this clone was seen a few times. The chain's CDR3 is CASSETGGVADTQYF. The CDR3 coding sequence is TGTGCCAGCAGTGAGACAGGGGGGGTCGCAGATACGCAGTATTTT. The rearrangement uses TRBV6-4 and TRBJ2-3; 9 bases align to TRBD1. This CDR3 has 15 residues. Looked up from germline, CDR1 is MRHNA and CDR2 is SNTAGT. Trimming removed 3 bases from V and 4 bases from J; junction bases left unmatched: 5.

This clone was detected only a few times. This chain uses TRBV4-2 with TRBJ2-1; 8 bases are shared with TRBD2. The V gene end was trimmed by 4 bases and the J gene end by 6 bases; junction bases not matched to a gene: 11. This CDR3 contains 16 residues. The germline V gene has CDR1 LGHNA and CDR2 YNFKEQ. The CDR3 DNA reads as TGTGCCAGCAGCCCTCCTACTAGCGGATGGGGCAATGAGCAGTTCTTC. Translated: CASSPPTSGWGNEQFF.

The chain has TRBV19 and TRBJ1-2; D uncertain. The V gene lost 3 bases and the J gene lost 0 bases, with 8 bases spanning the gap. Germline CDR1 is LNHDA and CDR2 is SQIVND (reference sequence). The CDR3 is 14 amino acids. This CDR3 is CASSMGTANYGYTF. The CDR3 coding sequence is TGTGCCAGTAGTATGGGCACAGCTAACTATGGCTACACCTTC.

The CDR3 protein is CASSKDSSGSYEQYF. CDR3 nucleotides: TGTGCCAGCAGCAAAGACTCTAGCGGGAGTTACGAGCAGTACTTC. This chain connects TRBV9 to TRBJ2-7, with 10 bases aligning to TRBD2. In germline, CDR1 is SGDLS, CDR2 YYNGEE. This CDR3 is built from 15 residues. V shed 4 bases and J 4 bases; nucleotides not matched to a gene: 8.

The rearrangement joins TRBV5-1 to TRBJ1-3, with D tentatively TRBD1 (5 bases). The ends were cut back, 2 bases at V and 0 bases at J, with 6 bases in the middle. The CDR3 contains 14 residues. Germline V gene lookup returns CDR1 SGHRS and CDR2 YFSETQ. The CDR3 region has the DNA TGCGCCAGCAGCTTTGACAGCTCTGGAAACACCATATATTTT. Its protein is CASSFDSSGNTIYF.

The chain employs TRBV15 and TRBJ1-1; tentative D call: TRBD1 (6 bases). Between the trimmed V and J ends, which lost 0 bases and 7 bases, there was a span of 12 bases. Germline lookup yields CDR1 LNHNV and CDR2 YYDKDF (reference sequence). The CDR3 extends over 14 amino acids. The CDR3 DNA is TGTGCCACCAGCAGAGATGAAACGACAGGTGAAGCTTTCTTT. Translated, it gives CATSRDETTGEAFF.

V usage is TRBV4-3 and J usage is TRBJ2-1, with 10 positions matching TRBD2. J lost 2 bases, V lost 1 base, and 5 bases had no gene match. Germline V CDR1 and CDR2: LGHNA, YSLEER. The CDR3 sequence is 17 residues long. For the CDR3, the DNA is TGCGCCAGCAGCCAAGGTGGGGGACTAGCGCCCTACAATGAGCAGTTCTTC. Its protein product is CASSQGGGLAPYNEQFF.

The rearrangement joins TRBV7-3 to TRBJ2-3; D ambiguous. Trimming took off 3 bases at V and 0 bases at J, with 13 bases between the two ends. This CDR3 has 16 amino acids. Germline lookup yields CDR1 SGHTA and CDR2 FQGTGA. The CDR3 spells CASSFSVLPSTDTQYF. The CDR3 bases are TGTGCCAGCAGCTTCTCGGTACTACCTAGCACAGATACGCAGTATTTT. The variable domain in full, with the rest retrieved from reference TRBV7-3 and TRBJ2-3, is GAGVSQTPSNKVTEKGKYVELRCDPISGHTALYWYRQSLGQGPEFLIYFQGTGAADDSGLPNDRFFAVRPEGSVSTLKIQRTERGDSAVYLCASSFSVLPSTDTQYFGPGTRLTVL.

This chain connects TRBV9 to TRBJ1-1; D is unresolved. This CDR3 contains 15 residues. V lost 0 bases and J 0 bases, leaving 9 bases between the germline ends. Germline values: CDR1 SGDLS, CDR2 YYNGEE. Here the CDR3 reads CASSVGGNMNTEAFF. In DNA, the CDR3 is TGTGCCAGCAGCGTAGGCGGGAACATGAACACTGAAGCTTTCTTT.

The rearrangement uses TRBV7-9 and TRBJ2-7; TRBD1 is a possible D gene (5 bases). Germline loops: CDR1 SEHNR, CDR2 FQNEAQ (reference sequence). CDR3 length equals 11 residues. The ends were cut back, 3 bases at V and 6 bases at J, with 6 bases in the middle. The DNA of the CDR3 is TGTGCCAGCAGCTTTGGGGCCGAGCAGTACTTC. It specifies CASSFGAEQYF.

By share, this clone ranks as medium-sized. The rearrangement links TRBV21-1 to TRBJ2-1; the listed D gene, TRBD2, was not tested against the DNA. TRBV21-1 counts as a pseudogene. The CDR3 runs to 14 residues. The CDR3 nucleotides read TGTGCCAGCAGTCCGGGGGACCCCTACAATGAGCAGTTCTTC. Its protein product is CASSPGDPYNEQFF.

Within the sample, this clone is medium-sized. The chain couples TRBV27 to TRBJ2-7; a weak D match, TRBD1 (6 bases). The germline V and J ends were trimmed by 0 bases and 6 bases, with 12 bases remaining between them. Germline-derived CDR1 and CDR2 are MNHEY and SMNVEV (reference sequence). CDR3 length: 14 amino acids. CDR3 residues: CASSLSAGVPEQYF. Here the CDR3 DNA reads TGTGCCAGCAGTTTATCGGCAGGGGTTCCCGAGCAGTACTTC.

This clone was seen only once. J is TRBJ1-1 and V is TRBV21-1; TRBD1 reflects the table's D call only, with no check against the DNA. TRBV21-1 is a recognized pseudogene. This CDR3 is built from 16 residues. CDR3 loop: CASSFQGPLMNTEAFF. The CDR3 nucleotides are TGTGCCAGCAGCTTTCAGGGGCCCCTCATGAACACTGAAGCTTTCTTT.